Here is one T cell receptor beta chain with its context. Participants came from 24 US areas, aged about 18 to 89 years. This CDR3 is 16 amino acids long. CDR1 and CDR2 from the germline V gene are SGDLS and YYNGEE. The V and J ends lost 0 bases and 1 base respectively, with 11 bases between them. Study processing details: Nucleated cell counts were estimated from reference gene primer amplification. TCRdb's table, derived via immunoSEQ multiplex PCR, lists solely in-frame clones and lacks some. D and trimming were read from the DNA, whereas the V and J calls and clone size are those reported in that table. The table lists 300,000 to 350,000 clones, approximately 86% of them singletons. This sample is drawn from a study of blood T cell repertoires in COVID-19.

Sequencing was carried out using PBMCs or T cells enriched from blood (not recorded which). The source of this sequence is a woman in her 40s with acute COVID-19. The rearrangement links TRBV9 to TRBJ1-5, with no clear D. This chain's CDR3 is CASSVGAGNSNQPQHF. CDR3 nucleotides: TGTGCCAGCAGCGTAGGGGCAGGTAACAGCAATCAGCCCCAGCATTTT.